A selection of T cell receptor beta chains follows, all from one sample in a study of blood T cell repertoires in COVID-19. Generated by immunoSEQ multiplex PCR, the TCRdb table keeps only in-frame clones and is missing some. The sample lists fewer than 250,000 clones; 80% to 85% were seen once. Sequenced sample: peripheral blood. The source is a man aged 30-40 years with active or convalescent COVID-19. The CDR3 runs from the conserved cysteine through the conserved F or W. D genes are given only for firm matches. Some rows mark clone size as missing; the rest say once, few, many or name a class of expanded clone.

TRBV29-1,NA,NA,TRBJ1-2,TGCAGCGCCCTGACAGATGGCTACACCTTC,CSALTDGYTF
TRBV5-1,NA,NA,TRBJ2-3,TGCGCCAGCGGCGGGGGCAGCCTGAACACAGATACGCAGTATTTT,CASGGGSLNTDTQYF
TRBV7-8,once,TRBD1,TRBJ1-1,TGTGCCAGCAGGACAGGGGGCGGGTCGGCTTTCTTT,CASRTGGGSAFF
TRBV5-5,NA,NA,TRBJ1-4,TGTGCCAGCGGGCTCCGGACACCAACTAATGAAAAACTGTTTTTT,CASGLRTPTNEKLFF
TRBV6-5,few,NA,TRBJ1-1,TGTGCCAGCAGTTACTCGACCAGGGGCCGGAACACTGAAGCTTTCTTT,CASSYSTRGRNTEAFF
TRBV28,NA,NA,TRBJ1-6,TGTGCCAGCAGCGAATGGAGGTCACCCCTCCACTTT,CASSEWRSPLHF
TRBV3-1/TRBV3-2,NA,NA,TRBJ1-2,TGTGCCAGCAGCCCCAGGGGTCCAGACTATGGCTACACCTTC,CASSPRGPDYGYTF
TRBV30,NA,NA,TRBJ2-3,TGTGCCTGGAGTTTGATGGGCCAGGGCGTTACGCAGTATTTT,CAWSLMGQGVTQYF
TRBV20-1,NA,NA,TRBJ2-7,TGCAGTGGTTGGGCGTCCTACGAGCAGTACTTC,CSGWASYEQYF
TRBV4-1,NA,TRBD1,TRBJ1-1,TGCGCCAGCAGCCAATCAGGACAGGGGGCTACTGAAGCTTTCTTT,CASSQSGQGATEAFF
TRBV28,NA,TRBD1,TRBJ2-5,TGTGCCAGCAGTGTCGACAGGGCTATTGAGACCCAGTACTTC,CASSVDRAIETQYF
TRBV18,NA,NA,TRBJ1-2,TGTGCCAGCTCCCCGGTCCCGACAGTCGCCTATGGCTACACCTTC,CASSPVPTVAYGYTF
TRBV5-4,NA,NA,TRBJ2-7,TGTGCCAGCAGCTTGATCGGAGGGATGGGTAGCTCCTACGAGCAGTACTTC,CASSLIGGMGSSYEQYF
TRBV28,NA,NA,TRBJ2-5,TGTGCCAGCAGTTCCCCCCGACAGGCCCTGGAGACCCAGTACTTC,CASSSPRQALETQYF
TRBV7-2,once,TRBD1,TRBJ1-5,TGTGCCAGCAGCCGCCGACAGGGGACCCAGCCCCAGCATTTT,CASSRRQGTQPQHF
TRBV6-2/TRBV6-3,NA,TRBD2,TRBJ2-7,TGTGCCAGCAGCTCACTAGCGCTCGAGCAGTACTTC,CASSSLALEQYF
TRBV28,NA,TRBD1,TRBJ1-1,TGTGCCAGCAGCCGAACAGGGGTTGTGAACACTGAAGCTTTCTTT,CASSRTGVVNTEAFF
TRBV18,NA,NA,TRBJ1-2,TGTGCCAGCTCACCACAAGACGGCGGCGATGGCTACACCTTC,CASSPQDGGDGYTF
TRBV30,NA,NA,TRBJ1-2,TGTGCCTGGAACAGAGCCTATGGCTACACCTTC,CAWNRAYGYTF
TRBV5-6,NA,NA,TRBJ2-7,TGTGCCAGCAGCTTGGCTGGGGGGGGCCTCTACGAGCAGTACTTC,CASSLAGGGLYEQYF
TRBV10-3,NA,NA,TRBJ1-4,TGTGCCATCAGGGTGGACAGAAATGAAAAACTGTTTTTT,CAIRVDRNEKLFF
TRBV5-1,few,TRBD1,TRBJ2-2,TGCGCCAGCAGCCTGGGACAGGCTTACACCGGGGAGCTGTTTTTT,CASSLGQAYTGELFF
TRBV11-2,NA,NA,TRBJ2-3,TGTGCCAGCAGCTACCCGCGGGGCACAGATACGCAGTATTTT,CASSYPRGTDTQYF
TRBV28,NA,NA,TRBJ2-1,TGTGCGCTGCGAAGCTCCTACAATGAGCAGTTCTTC,CALRSSYNEQFF
TRBV7-6,few,TRBD1,TRBJ1-1,TGTGCCAGCAGCTTGGAAACACAGGGGCGTACTGAAGCTTTCTTT,CASSLETQGRTEAFF
TRBV6-5,NA,NA,TRBJ2-7,TGTGCCAGCAGTTACTCGCGGTTCTACGAGCAGTACTTC,CASSYSRFYEQYF
TRBV7-9,NA,NA,TRBJ1-2,TGTGCCAGCAGCTCGCAGGGTCACGACGGCTACACCTTC,CASSSQGHDGYTF
TRBV6-5,NA,NA,TRBJ1-1,TGTGCCAGCGGCCGAATCCCGAACACTGAAGCTTTCTTT,CASGRIPNTEAFF
TRBV28,NA,NA,TRBJ1-2,TGTGCCAGCAGTTTATCCCCTCGGGTAGGCTACACCTTC,CASSLSPRVGYTF
TRBV6-5,few,TRBD1,TRBJ1-1,TGTGCCAGCAGTTCCGACAGGGGCACTGAAGCTTTCTTT,CASSSDRGTEAFF